Listed here are 19 T cell receptor beta chains from one sample, sequenced in a study of T cell responses to AZD1222 COVID-19 vaccine. TCRdb's table, derived via immunoSEQ multiplex PCR, lists solely in-frame clones and lacks some. Altogether about 130,000 clones are present, roughly 87% being singletons, with the ten largest covering approximately 1.5%. The material sequenced was peripheral blood, taken on day 0 of AZD1222 vaccination. These receptors all stem from an adult in good health.

This clone was counted a single time. The rearrangement uses TRBV3-1 (or the pseudogene TRBV3-2) and TRBJ2-5, with 7 nucleotides matching TRBD2. CDR1 and CDR2 from the germline V gene are LGHDT and YNNKEL (reference sequence). Trimming at V came to 6 bases and at J to 4 bases, leaving 8 bases not matched to a gene. The CDR3 runs to 14 residues. CDR3 amino acids: CASSSGLGGETQYF. DNA of the CDR3: TGTGCCAGCAGTTCCGGACTAGGAGGAGAGACCCAGTACTTC.

The genes are TRBV3-1 (or the pseudogene TRBV3-2) and TRBJ1-5; D uncertain. Germline V gives CDR1 LGHDT, CDR2 YNNKEL (reference sequence). This CDR3 has 13 amino acids. Trimming stripped 1 base from V and 3 bases from J, with 4 bases between. In DNA form, the CDR3 reads TGTGCCAGCAGCCAAGCAGACAATCAGCCCCAGCATTTT. Its translation: CASSQADNQPQHF.

V gene TRBV7-2 combines with J gene TRBJ2-7; TRBD1 matches at 9 bases. V was clipped by 4 bases and J by 3 bases; unmatched bases: 4. CDR3 length equals 14 residues. The V gene's germline CDR1 is SGHTA and CDR2 FQGNSA. The CDR3 is CASSSSTGGYEQYF. The CDR3, as DNA: TGTGCCAGCAGCTCATCGACAGGGGGCTACGAGCAGTACTTC.

The chain recombines TRBV4-1 with TRBJ2-3; D is ambiguous. Trimming shortened V by 4 bases and J by 6 bases, and 11 bases separated the two germline ends. The CDR3 is made up of 13 amino acids. The V gene's germline CDR1 is MGHRA and CDR2 YSYEKL. CDR3: CASSLSLADTQYF. The CDR3 region has the DNA TGCGCCAGCAGCCTCTCTCTTGCGGATACGCAGTATTTT.

The table lists this clone with a count of one. The rearrangement uses TRBV15 and TRBJ2-7, with TRBD2 matching 8 bases. CDR1 is LNHNV and CDR2 is YYDKDF in the germline V gene (reference sequence). The CDR3 consists of 14 residues. V gave up 0 bases and J gave up 4 bases; unmatched junction bases: 2. The CDR3 DNA is TGTGCCACCAGCAGAGAGGGACTAGTGTACGAGCAGTACTTC. Its protein is CATSREGLVYEQYF.

This clone appeared a single time. The chain is built from TRBV6-5 and TRBJ2-1; a possible D gene is TRBD2 (6 bases). CDR1 and CDR2 (germline): MNHEY, SVGAGI. V shed 4 bases and J shed 8 bases, with 21 bases lying between them. CDR3 size: 16 residues. CDR3 region: CASSSLGRLKRDEQFF. CDR3 in DNA: TGTGCCAGCAGTTCCCTAGGGAGGCTAAAAAGGGATGAGCAGTTCTTC.

V is TRBV27 and J is TRBJ1-1, with D hard to call. Between the trimmed V and J ends, which lost 5 bases and 10 bases, there was a span of 14 bases. This CDR3 spans 12 amino acids. The germline CDR1 and CDR2 sequences are MNHEY and SMNVEV (reference sequence). CDR3 sequence: CASSPRGIGAFF. In nucleotides, the CDR3 is TGTGCCAGCAGTCCCCGAGGGATTGGAGCTTTCTTT.

This chain links TRBV28 with TRBJ1-1; the D gene is possibly TRBD1 (5 bases). CDR3 size: 14 residues. Trimming left V 6 bases short and J 0 bases short, with 11 bases between. The germline V gene encodes CDR1 MDHEN and CDR2 SYDVKM. CDR3 nucleotides: TGTGCCAGCAGCTCAGGGCTCGTGAACACTGAAGCTTTCTTT. It codes for CASSSGLVNTEAFF. Full variable domain (remainder filled in from reference TRBV28 and TRBJ1-1): DVKVTQSSRYLVKRTGEKVFLECVQDMDHENMFWYRQDPGLGLRLIYFSYDVKMKEKGDIPEGYSVSREKKERFSLILESASTNQTSMYLCASSSGLVNTEAFFGQGTRLTVV.

The genes are TRBV6-2 or TRBV6-3 and TRBJ1-5; D gene uncertain. Germline assignment: CDR1 MNHEY and CDR2 SVGEGT. The ends were cut back, 6 bases at V and 0 bases at J, with 15 bases in the middle. CDR3 length equals 16 residues. The CDR3 spells CASSLLPRGSNQPQHF. The CDR3 region has the DNA TGTGCCAGCAGCCTCCTGCCTCGCGGTAGCAATCAGCCCCAGCATTTT.

V is TRBV6-5 and J is TRBJ1-2; possible D gene TRBD1, 5 bases. V was cut by 0 bases and J by 7 bases, with 6 bases left in between. The CDR3 length is 12 residues. Germline V gene data show CDR1 as MNHEY and CDR2 as SVGAGI. The CDR3 coding sequence is TGTGCCAGCAGTTACTCGGGGGGTGGCTACACCTTC. This gives the protein CASSYSGGGYTF.

The V and J genes are TRBV11-3 and TRBJ2-2; perhaps TRBD1 as D (6 bases). Trimming removed 4 bases from V and 1 base from J, with 13 bases in between. Germline V gene data show CDR1 as SGHNT and CDR2 as YENEEA. The CDR3 covers 16 residues. The DNA for the CDR3 is TGTGCCAGCAGCTATCGCCGGACAGAGAACACCGGGGAGCTGTTTTTT. This codes for CASSYRRTENTGELFF.

The chain combines TRBV3-1 (or the pseudogene TRBV3-2) with TRBJ1-1; tentatively, D is TRBD1 (5 bases). The V gene's germline CDR1 is LGHDT and CDR2 YNNKEL (reference sequence). The length of the CDR3 is 16 residues. Trimming removed 3 bases from V and 2 bases from J, with 16 bases in between. The CDR3 reads CASSHDWEGTNTEAFF. CDR3 coding DNA: TGTGCCAGCAGCCATGACTGGGAGGGGACCAACACTGAAGCTTTCTTT.

The chain has TRBV10-3 and TRBJ1-2; D unresolved. The CDR3 is 14 residues long. Per the germline V gene, CDR1 is ENHRY and CDR2 is SYGVKD. V lost 3 bases and J lost 1, with 9 bases in between. In DNA form, the CDR3 reads TGTGCCATCAGTGACCGGCAGAGTAACTATGGCTACACCTTC. Protein product: CAISDRQSNYGYTF.

This clone was found once. This rearrangement joins TRBV15 to TRBJ2-3, with 9 positions matching TRBD2. Germline V CDR1 and CDR2: LNHNV, YYDKDF (reference sequence). After removal of 1 base from V and 5 bases from J, the junction contained 7 bases not matched to a gene. This CDR3 region has 16 residues. CDR3 bases: TGTGCCACCAGCAGAGGAGGCGGGGGGGCAATAGATACGCAGTATTTT. It specifies CATSRGGGGAIDTQYF.

V usage is TRBV25-1 and J usage is TRBJ1-2; 7 nucleotides line up with TRBD1. With 8 bases clipped from V and 4 bases from J, the junction kept 7 bases outside the gene matches. Germline CDR1 reads MGHDK; CDR2 reads SYGVNS. This CDR3 comprises 13 residues. Here the CDR3 reads CASRAGTAYGYTF. Written as DNA, the CDR3 is TGTGCCAGCCGGGCCGGGACAGCCTATGGCTACACCTTC.

V gene TRBV2 combines with J gene TRBJ2-6; 8 bases are a match to TRBD1. Germline lookup yields CDR1 SNHLY and CDR2 FYNNEI. After removal of 8 bases from V and 0 bases from J, the junction contained 6 bases not matched to a gene. The CDR3 consists of 16 residues. In nucleotides, the CDR3 is TGTGCCAGCGGAGGACAGGGCCCCTCTGGGGCCAACGTCCTGACTTTC. Encoded protein: CASGGQGPSGANVLTF. The variable domain in full, with the rest retrieved from reference TRBV2 and TRBJ2-6, is EPEVTQTPSHQVTQMGQEVILRCVPISNHLYFYWYRQILGQKVEFLVSFYNNEISEKSEIFDDQFSVERPDGSNFTLKIRSTKLEDSAMYFCASGGQGPSGANVLTFGAGSRLTVL.

V is TRBV29-1 and J is TRBJ1-1; no reliable D call. The V end was cut by 0 bases, the J end by 3 bases, with 8 bases between. The CDR3 runs 13 residues. The V gene's germline CDR1 is SQVTM and CDR2 ANQGSEA. CDR3 loop: CSVEDRGDTEAFF. The CDR3 DNA follows: TGCAGCGTTGAAGATCGCGGGGACACTGAAGCTTTCTTT.

The chain combines TRBV25-1 with TRBJ2-1; D is unresolved. V lost 1 base and J lost 0, with 16 bases in between. The CDR3 is made up of 18 amino acids. The germline V gene encodes CDR1 MGHDK and CDR2 SYGVNS. CDR3 in DNA: TGTGCCAGCAGTGAATGGCCATGGGAAAAGGGCTCCTACAATGAGCAGTTCTTC. Translation: CASSEWPWEKGSYNEQFF.

The rearrangement links TRBV7-9 to TRBJ2-1; TRBD1 aligns across 10 bases. The CDR3 length is 16 residues. After removal of 3 bases from V and 8 bases from J, the junction contained 10 bases not matched to a gene. Looked up from germline, CDR1 is SEHNR and CDR2 is FQNEAQ (reference sequence). The CDR3 DNA reads TGTGCCAGCAGCTTTGGGGGACAGGGGCTTCGGGATGAGCAGTTCTTC. As protein: CASSFGGQGLRDEQFF.